The next 9 T cell receptor beta chains were all read from a single sample in a study of cytomegalovirus exposure and HLA in healthy donors. The PCR was carried out with 60 Vbeta primers and 13 Jbeta primers. Sequencing used immunoSEQ multiplex PCR; TCRdb keeps in-frame clones, though not all of them. The sample contains 110,000 to 150,000 clones, around four fifths of which appear only once. The sequenced sample was PBMCs. The receptor source for this set is a man aged 30-40 years in good health and CMV-seronegative.

The chain is built from TRBV29-1 and TRBJ2-1, with 16 bases that match TRBD2. Looked up from germline, CDR1 is SQVTM and CDR2 is ANQGSEA. The junction had 6 bases not matched to a gene; V was cut back by 4 bases and J by 0 bases. The CDR3 covers 18 residues. CDR3 DNA: TGCAGCGTTGTTCCGGGACTAGCGGGGGGGAGCTCCTACAATGAGCAGTTCTTC. Protein: CSVVPGLAGGSSYNEQFF.

This rearrangement joins TRBV7-8 to TRBJ1-2, with 7 positions matching TRBD1. Germline CDR1 is SGHVS and CDR2 is FQNEAQ. Trimming removed 5 bases from V and 8 bases from J; junction bases left unmatched: 17. CDR3 length: 16 amino acids. The CDR3 loop is CASSRESGTVFRGYTF. The CDR3 DNA reads TGTGCCAGCAGCAGAGAATCCGGGACAGTCTTTCGGGGCTACACCTTC.

The chain employs TRBV9 and TRBJ2-1; D may be TRBD1 (5 bases). In germline, CDR1 is SGDLS, CDR2 YYNGEE. The CDR3 runs 17 residues. Trimming took off 2 bases at V and 0 bases at J, with 15 bases between the two ends. CDR3 nucleotides: TGTGCCAGCAGCGTTGGGGCACAGGCGGACTCCTACAATGAGCAGTTCTTC. Residues: CASSVGAQADSYNEQFF.

The V gene is TRBV10-3, the J gene TRBJ1-5, with a possible D match to TRBD1 (5 bases). The CDR3 covers 12 residues. Germline V gene lookup returns CDR1 ENHRY and CDR2 SYGVKD. Trimming removed 2 bases at V and 8 bases at J, with 7 bases between. CDR3 in amino acids: CAISEAGEPQHF. DNA for the CDR3: TGTGCCATCAGTGAGGCGGGGGAGCCCCAGCATTTT.

The chain recombines TRBV27 with TRBJ2-1; 15 bases fit TRBD2. The trim removed 9 bases at V and 6 bases at J, leaving 12 bases unmatched. The germline CDR1 and CDR2 sequences are MNHEY and SMNVEV (reference sequence). There are 17 residues in the CDR3. DNA of the CDR3: TGTGCCAGTTTAGGACTAGCGGGAGGGCCGGGGGGCAATGAGCAGTTCTTC. It encodes CASLGLAGGPGGNEQFF.

V and J are TRBV28 and TRBJ1-6, with 8 bases that match TRBD1. Germline CDR1 is MDHEN and CDR2 is SYDVKM. V trimming: 6 bases; J trimming: 6 bases; junction bases outside the gene matches: 7. The CDR3 loop spans 15 amino acids. In nucleotides, the CDR3 is TGTGCCAGCAGCCCGCCGGGACAGGCTAATTCACCCCTCCACTTT. It specifies CASSPPGQANSPLHF. The full variable domain, in which reference TRBV28 and TRBJ1-6 provide the parts outside the CDR3, is DVKVTQSSRYLVKRTGEKVFLECVQDMDHENMFWYRQDPGLGLRLIYFSYDVKMKEKGDIPEGYSVSREKKERFSLILESASTNQTSMYLCASSPPGQANSPLHFGNGTRLTVT.

V usage is TRBV11-1 and J usage is TRBJ2-7; 7 bases line up with TRBD2. Per the germline V gene, CDR1 is SGHAT and CDR2 is FQDESV (reference sequence). With 5 bases clipped from V and 4 bases from J, the junction kept 20 bases outside the gene matches. The CDR3 loop spans 18 amino acids. CDR3 amino acids: CASSLLNEREKTRYEQYF. Written as DNA, the CDR3 is TGTGCCAGCAGCCTGCTTAACGAGCGGGAAAAGACTAGGTACGAGCAGTACTTC.

The DNA of the CDR3 is TGTGCCAGCTCAAGGCCTAGCTCAGATACGCAGTATTTT. Its translation is CASSRPSSDTQYF. The rearrangement uses TRBV18 and TRBJ2-3, with D maybe TRBD2 (5 bases). CDR1 and CDR2 (germline): KGHSH, LQKENI. The CDR3 is 13 residues long. Trimming took 5 bases from V and 4 from J, leaving 10 bases between them.

This chain links TRBV5-8 with TRBJ1-3; 7 nucleotides agree with TRBD1. Germline V gene sequence: CDR1 SGHTS, CDR2 YDEGEE. CDR3 length equals 15 residues. Trimming cost V 4 bases and J 0 bases; bases outside gene matches: 4. As DNA, the CDR3 is TGTGCCAGCAGCGGGGGACAGCACTCTGGAAACACCATATATTTT. The encoded protein is CASSGGQHSGNTIYF.